Reported below is one TCR beta chain. In this sample, this clonotype turned up a few times. Its antigen specificity is not known. No much larger clone is present one base from it, and per-base qualities are unavailable. The data are from a study of blood T cells in healthy people across ages (dated by TCRdb to between 2015 and 2017). Describing the broader study: In model experiments, template switching captured roughly one uniquely barcoded TCR beta cDNA molecule for every two T cells. The study analyzed two additional independent replicas of 1 million unique cDNA reads from the same blood draw for two donors, one aged 18 to 29 and one aged 80 or older. Donors were grouped into four age groups: young (average approximately 16 years), middle-aged (about 38), aged (around 66) and long-lived (approximately 75). To track age-related changes in TCR beta repertoire diversity, the study relied on deep sequencing normalized with unique cDNA molecular identifiers.

Findings and caveats that apply to the study as a whole: As age increased, observed TCR beta diversity per million T cells dropped in a roughly linear way, and a significant reduction was already evident by age 40. Because the CMV infection status of the donors was unknown, age-related changes in expanded clonotypes may potentially have been confounded. The long-lived group showed more naive CD4+ T cells, fewer expanded clones and increased TCR diversity than the aged group, suggesting age selection. Since profiling was done on bulk unsorted PBMCs, naive and antigen-experienced compartments could not be conclusively compared. Estimates of total diversity based on one million sequenced T cells were considered lower bounds and underestimates. A strong correlation was found between observed TCR beta diversity and the percentage of naive T cells measured by flow cytometry.

The method was 5' RACE. TCRdb names Illumina HiSeq 2500 as the instrument used. A second PCR of roughly 7 to 12 cycles was performed with a sample-barcoded 5' primer and a J-beta primer mix. A template-switch 5' adaptor carrying 12 random nucleotides introduced a unique molecular identifier onto each TCR beta cDNA molecule. At least 2.5 million CDR3-containing paired-end reads were obtained from each sample. First-strand cDNA synthesis was performed from all RNA using the Mint cDNA synthesis kit, with priming by a TRBC-specific oligonucleotide. All cDNA was treated with uracil-DNA glycosylase and then went through a first 18-cycle PCR with the universal primers M1SS and BC2_uni_R. Turning to the authors' computational methods: For normalization, 1 million high-quality reads, each with a distinct molecular identifier, were randomly selected from each sample. Reads sharing molecular identifiers were discarded rather than binned into consensus sequences. MiTCR, with a Q25 quality threshold and the strictest error-elimination algorithm, was used for CDR3 identification, clonotype clustering and error correction. A nonparametric unseen species model with Euler transformation was used to estimate a lower bound on total TCR beta diversity. The raw public data were reprocessed by TCRdb itself: fastp quality trimming at Q25, MiXCR clonotype calling, in-frame beta chains only. Under each unique CDR3 protein, matching rows form one entry showing the most common genes and DNA. It is TCRdb's table, rather than the study itself, that gives the V and J calls and clone size. The sample table records roughly 500,000 distinct CDR3 sequences; 20% to 30% of these occur just once. The ten largest clones take up less than 9% of the sample.

The roughly 42 donors, aged about 6 to 95 years, were systemically healthy Caucasian individuals from Russia. Each donor gave approximately 9.4 milliliters of peripheral blood, drawn into EDTA-treated Vacutainer tubes. Ficoll-Paque density-gradient centrifugation was used to isolate PBMCs, with at least 6.5 million per sample. Trizol reagent was used to extract total RNA from PBMCs, with at least 6 micrograms per sample. For every donor, flow cytometry on a PBMC aliquot measured the percentage of naive CD45RAhigh/CD27high T cells. Inclusive of the bounding cysteine and phenylalanine, the CDR3 is 16 residues long. Kept here is only the CDR3 DNA, which spans 48 bases and is read in frame from base 1. Clipping removes 3 bases from V and 1 base from J, with 6 as the unmatched junction base count. In the germline V gene (reference sequence), CDR1 corresponds to MNHEY and CDR2 to SMNVEV. A further study also used this sample, focusing on T cells of mothers and their children. From that second study: The donors were nine systemically healthy Caucasian individuals, made up of three mothers and their six children. cDNA synthesis consumed the entire amount of extracted RNA, loaded at 1.5 ug RNA in each 15 ul reaction. Sample barcodes and 2-4 random nucleotides were added via the M1S primer in the second PCR. More than 9.5 million TCR beta CDR3 reads were obtained from each mother, and about 3 million reads were obtained from each child. Thymic selection similarly shapes TCR recombination output in related and unrelated pairs, with minor effect from inherited differences. Normalized repertoire overlap in related mother-child pairs was always slightly higher than in unrelated mother-child pairs, but the difference was never significant. No persistent microchimeric T cell clones were found, with a detection sensitivity of approximately 100 clones per million clonotypes. Deep NGS was used in the study to compare the TCR beta repertoires of mothers and children and to look for features that separate related mother-child pairs from unrelated individuals. On average, the children were roughly 11 +/- 4 years old, while the mothers were approximately 41 +/- 4 years old. After adapter ligation was performed with NEBNext reagents, the libraries were sequenced on an Illumina HiSeq 2000 with 100+100 nt paired-end reads. To avoid cross-contamination, the mother libraries and the child libraries were prepared a month apart and sequenced in separate runs. For each donor, somewhere between roughly 450,000 and 2,100,000 distinct TCR beta clonotypes were identified. Naive TCR beta clonotypes were estimated from low-frequency clonotypes matched to each donor's FACS-determined naive share, without sorting.

Sequencing was carried out using blood. Recombination connected TRBV27 to TRBJ2-7; the junction holds 10 bases that match TRBD1. The receptor's source is a boy under 18 in good health. The CDR3 here reads CASSFATGGRSYEQYF. Read as DNA, the sequence is TGTGCCAGCAGTTTCGCGACAGGGGGCCGTTCCTACGAGCAGTACTTC.